These 11 T cell receptor beta chains were sequenced from one sample in a study of identical twins. One entry per CDR3 protein results from TCRdb running MiXCR on the 5' RACE reads. There are some 230,000 distinct CDR3 sequences in the sample; 6.5% occur only once, and 13% to 15% lies in the top ten. This sample was also put to use in a study of T cells expressing NK-cell markers.

The sample was CD8+ T cells sorted from blood. Every receptor here comes from a young woman in good health.

This clonotype has a handful of counts. The rearrangement uses TRBV27 and TRBJ1-1; 7 nucleotides agree with TRBD1. The germline gives CDR1 MNHEY, CDR2 SMNVEV (reference sequence). The CDR3 length is 14 residues. Trimming removed 8 bases from V and 3 bases from J; junction bases left unmatched: 9. The CDR3, as DNA: TGTGCCAGCTCCAGGGGGTGGATAGACACTGAAGCTTTCTTT. Translating gives CASSRGWIDTEAFF.

This clonotype was recorded many times. The chain carries TRBV27 and TRBJ1-5; possibly TRBD1 for D (5 bases). Trimming pared 5 bases from V and 2 bases from J, leaving 13 bases between. CDR3 size: 15 residues. The germline CDR1 and CDR2 sequences are MNHEY and SMNVEV (reference sequence). The CDR3 region has the DNA TGTGCCAGCAGTCCACCGGGACGGGGCAATCAGCCCCAGCATTTT. Translated: CASSPPGRGNQPQHF.

This clonotype has only a few counts. The gene calls are TRBV7-8 and TRBJ2-3; D ambiguous. Germline V lookup: CDR1 SGHVS, CDR2 FQNEAQ. Trimming took 1 base from V and 2 from J, leaving 10 bases between them. The length of the CDR3 is 15 residues. CDR3 sequence: CASSLEQPNTDTQYF. The DNA for the CDR3 is TGTGCCAGCAGCTTAGAACAGCCGAACACAGATACGCAGTATTTT.

This clonotype was counted only a few times. The CDR3 region has the DNA TGTGCCAGCAGGTGGGGGGGGCGAATGGGCGAGCAGTACTTC. It translates to CASRWGGRMGEQYF. The chain uses TRBV27 and TRBJ2-7; weak D call: TRBD2 (7 bases). Looked up from germline, CDR1 is MNHEY and CDR2 is SMNVEV (reference sequence). The length of the CDR3 is 14 residues. V lost 6 bases to trimming and J lost 6 bases, with 18 bases between them.

There are a few counts of this clonotype. The chain couples TRBV19 to TRBJ1-5; D is unclear. This CDR3 spans 12 amino acids. Germline V gene sequence: CDR1 LNHDA, CDR2 SQIVND (reference sequence). Between the trimmed V and J ends, which lost 8 bases and 5 bases, there was a span of 10 bases. The CDR3 region has the DNA TGTGCCAGTCGGTGGTACGATCAGCCCCAGCATTTT. It specifies CASRWYDQPQHF.

This clonotype was seen many times. The chain links TRBV5-1 to TRBJ2-7; no firm D call. The CDR3 contains 14 residues. Germline-derived CDR1 and CDR2 are SGHRS and YFSETQ. The V end lost 0 bases, the J end lost 3 bases, and 10 bases lay between the germline ends. The CDR3 reads CASSLVPISYEQYF. DNA for the CDR3: TGCGCCAGCAGCTTGGTTCCCATCAGCTACGAGCAGTACTTC.

J is TRBJ1-4 and V is TRBV28; D gene unclear. Trimming shortened V by 4 bases and J by 2 bases, and 14 bases separated the two germline ends. The CDR3 has 16 residues. CDR1 is MDHEN, CDR2 SYDVKM, per germline. The CDR3 DNA reads TGTGCCAGCAGTTCTGTCAGGATTTCGACTAATGAAAAACTGTTTTTT. Its translation: CASSSVRISTNEKLFF.

This clonotype showed up many times. The J gene is TRBJ1-4, the V gene TRBV11-2; 7 bases align to TRBD1. Germline trimming cut 5 bases from V and 4 bases from J; bases unmatched to any gene: 10. Germline CDR1 is SGHAT and CDR2 is FQNNGV. CDR3 length: 16 residues. CDR3 in DNA: TGTGCCAGCAGCCCTGGACGGGACAGCTATAATGAAAAACTGTTTTTT. Protein product: CASSPGRDSYNEKLFF.

This chain's CDR3 is CASSPKATGGPYGYTF. Written as DNA, the CDR3 is TGTGCCAGCAGTCCAAAAGCAACAGGGGGCCCCTATGGCTACACCTTC. V gene TRBV21-1 combines with J gene TRBJ1-2; the table's D gene call, TRBD1, was not cross checked with the DNA. TRBV21-1 has pseudogene status. There are 16 residues in the CDR3.

This clonotype has ten or more counts. V is TRBV12-3 or TRBV12-4 and J is TRBJ2-2, with D possibly being TRBD1 or TRBD2 (5 bases each). This CDR3 spans 15 amino acids. V dropped 5 bases and J dropped 5 bases, with 15 bases sitting between them. The chain's CDR3 is CASSPRGEGTGELFF. The CDR3 DNA reads as TGTGCCAGCAGTCCTAGGGGAGAAGGGACCGGGGAGCTGTTTTTT.

This clonotype occurred a few times. The chain joins TRBV20-1 to TRBJ1-4; D not resolved. Germline CDR1 reads DFQATT; CDR2 reads SNEGSKA (reference sequence). V was clipped by 3 bases and J by 0 bases, with 11 bases between them. The CDR3 consists of 15 residues. CDR3 protein: CSARSITATNEKLFF. As DNA, the CDR3 is TGCAGTGCTAGGAGTATCACAGCAACTAATGAAAAACTGTTTTTT.